A selection of T cell receptor beta chains follows, all from one sample in a study of shared clonotypes between healthy human individuals. TCRdb's table, derived via immunoSEQ multiplex PCR, lists solely in-frame clones and lacks some. The sample has 2 million or so clones; 90% to 95% are singletons. The sequencing input was naive CD4+ T cells sorted from blood. The receptors were sampled from a man between 18 and 35 years old in good health. Each CDR3 is given with its conserved first and last residue. D genes are given only for firm matches. Not every row has a clone size; where given, it reads once, few, many or a size class.

TRBD2,TRBJ2-5,18,TRBV7-2,.,TGTGCCAGCAGCTTAGCGGGCCCGGGACTAGCGGGACTAGAGACCCAGTACTTC,CASSLAGPGLAGLETQYF
TRBD2,TRBJ2-1,15,TRBV2,.,TGTGCCAGCAGCCAGACTAGCAGCCTTTACAATGAGCAGTTCTTC,CASSQTSSLYNEQFF
.,TRBJ2-1,13,TRBV28,.,TGTGCCAGCAGTTTTACGGGGGAGGTTGAGCAGTTCTTC,CASSFTGEVEQFF
TRBD1,TRBJ2-3,15,TRBV19,.,TGTGCCAGTAGTACTACAGGGGTGAGCACAGATACGCAGTATTTT,CASSTTGVSTDTQYF
.,TRBJ1-1,13,TRBV7-9,.,TGTGCCGGTGGGGGGGAAATGAACACTGAAGCTTTCTTT,CAGGGEMNTEAFF
TRBD1,TRBJ1-1,15,TRBV27,.,TGTGCCAGCAGTTTATACAGGGGGGGAGGGACTGAAGCTTTCTTT,CASSLYRGGGTEAFF
.,TRBJ1-5,15,TRBV9,once,TGTGCCAGCAGCGTAGACTCTGCTAGCAATCAGCCCCAGCATTTT,CASSVDSASNQPQHF
TRBD2,TRBJ2-3,13,TRBV6-1,.,TGTGCCACGGGCGGGAGGGCCGTAGATACGCAGTATTTT,CATGGRAVDTQYF
.,TRBJ2-5,13,TRBV5-1,.,TGCGCCAGCAGCTTGCGGCTGACGGAGACCCAGTACTTC,CASSLRLTETQYF
TRBD1,TRBJ2-3,15,TRBV9,.,TGTGCCAGCAGCGTTACAGGGGTTGGGCAAGATACGCAGTATTTT,CASSVTGVGQDTQYF
.,TRBJ1-4,11,TRBV18,.,TGTGCCAGCTCCCACATGGAAAAACTGTTTTTT,CASSHMEKLFF
TRBD2,TRBJ2-5,14,TRBV27,.,TGTGCCAGCAGTCTAGCGGGGCGACAAGAGACCCAGTACTTC,CASSLAGRQETQYF
TRBD1,TRBJ2-6,17,TRBV27,.,TGTGCCAGCAGTCTCAGGACAGGGGGCGCTGGGGCCAACGTCCTGACTTTC,CASSLRTGGAGANVLTF
.,TRBJ2-7,15,TRBV25-1,.,TGTGCCAGCAGTGCGTTTAGCGGAGGGCCCTACGAGCAGTACTTC,CASSAFSGGPYEQYF
.,TRBJ1-5,15,TRBV28,.,TGTGCCAGCAGTTTAATACGGCTGAGCAATCAGCCCCAGCATTTT,CASSLIRLSNQPQHF
.,TRBJ2-4,17,TRBV2,once,TGTGCCAGCAGTGAAATGGTGGGTGAGGTAGCCAAAAACATTCAGTACTTC,CASSEMVGEVAKNIQYF
.,TRBJ1-3,15,TRBV5-1,.,TGCGCCAGCACCCTCACCCCAGGCTCTGGAAACACCATATATTTT,CASTLTPGSGNTIYF
.,TRBJ2-4,16,TRBV6-1,.,TGTGCCAGCAGTGCCCCCGTCCCGGGGTCCAAAAACATTCAGTACTTC,CASSAPVPGSKNIQYF
TRBD2,TRBJ2-3,17,TRBV11-2,.,TGTGCCAGCAGCTTAGCACTAGCGGGAGTGAGCACAGATACGCAGTATTTT,CASSLALAGVSTDTQYF
.,TRBJ2-5,15,TRBV5-1,.,TGCGCCAGCAGCTTGGTAGACCCAGGGCAAGAGACCCAGTACTTC,CASSLVDPGQETQYF
TRBD1,TRBJ1-2,17,TRBV7-2,.,TGTGCCAGCAGCTTAGTCGGGACAGGCTCTAATCACTATGGCTACACCTTC,CASSLVGTGSNHYGYTF
.,TRBJ1-1,17,TRBV9,.,TGTGCCAGCAGCGTAGGCCTAGGGGGTCTTTTAAACACTGAAGCTTTCTTT,CASSVGLGGLLNTEAFF
.,TRBJ2-7,18,TRBV14,.,TGTGCCAGCAGCCAAGCCCAGGCCCGAGCAGGGGGGGTACGAAAGCAGTACTTC,CASSQAQARAGGVRKQYF
.,TRBJ1-2,16,TRBV7-9,.,TGTGCCAGCAGCGCGCGCCGGGACGGACAAGTTTATGGCTACACCTTC,CASSARRDGQVYGYTF
.,TRBJ1-1,15,TRBV6-6,.,TGTGCCAGCAGTCCAACAGGGTTCGGGAACACTGAAGCTTTCTTT,CASSPTGFGNTEAFF
.,TRBJ2-2,12,TRBV6-5,.,TGTGTCAGCGGCCCGAACACCGGGGAGCTGTTTTTT,CVSGPNTGELFF
.,TRBJ2-1,14,TRBV5-5,.,TGTGCCAGCAGCTTGACCGGGGGGCTGAATGAGCAGTTCTTC,CASSLTGGLNEQFF